Given below is one TCR beta chain in context. Its specificity is not known. One end of the junction is discordant with germline, which a read error may explain. These data come from a study of breast tumors, draining lymph nodes, adjacent tissues. Regarding the study as a whole: Tumor repertoires ranked between lymph nodes and nontumor tissue in diversity, with V and J gene preferences.

TCRdb passed the multiplex PCR reads through MiXCR, listing each CDR3 protein once. The table lists 55,000 to 75,000 distinct CDR3 sequences, roughly 44% of them singletons. The germline V gene encodes CDR1 SGHAT and CDR2 FQNNGV. CDR3 length: 16 amino acids. V is TRBV11-2 and J is TRBJ1-2, with D possibly matching TRBD1 (6 bases). The receptor was derived from a female donor with breast cancer. Some clones in this sample may be carry-over from other donors' samples. Sequencing used breast tumor tissue. CDR3 amino acids: CASSFQWGALIYGYTF. CDR3 nucleotides: TGTGCCAGCAGCTTTCAATGGGGGGCGCTAATATATGGTTACACCTTC.